Here is one TCR beta chain with its context. The antigen is not known. At one end, the junction sequence differs from germline, possibly due to a read error. TCRdb re-called the RT-PCR reads through MiXCR, storing one row per CDR3 protein. The sample holds over 400,000 distinct CDR3 sequences, approximately 11% seen once. This entry comes from a study of response to subunit inactivated influenza vaccine. Study conclusions and caveats: Researchers suggested that each seasonal influenza vaccination recruits few new T cells.

CDR1 DFQATT and CDR2 SNEGSKA come from the germline V gene (reference sequence). This CDR3 has 21 amino acids. The genes are TRBV20-1 and TRBJ2-6; 12 bases are shared with TRBD1. This TCR came from a man aged 45 to 65 who received an inactivated influenza vaccine. The sample here was PBMCs from blood, taken 45 days after vaccination. CDR3 loop: CCARDPGQGAFTSSGANVLTF. CDR3 in DNA: TGCTGTGCTAGAGATCCGGGACAGGGGGCTTTCACCTCTTCTGGGGCCAACGTCCTGACTTTC.